A single sample gave rise to the 9 T cell receptor beta chains below, sequenced in a study of response to subunit inactivated influenza vaccine. Via MiXCR, TCRdb re-called the RT-PCR reads, giving one row per CDR3 protein. This table holds 800,000 or so distinct CDR3 sequences, 20% to 25% found once. This material consisted of PBMCs from blood, taken more than 4 days after vaccination. These receptor sequences come from a middle-aged man who received an inactivated influenza vaccine.

This clonotype was picked up a small number of times. The V and J genes are TRBV28 and TRBJ2-7, with 8 bases that match TRBD2. The V gene's germline CDR1 is MDHEN and CDR2 SYDVKM. The CDR3 is 16 amino acids. The trim removed 6 bases at V and 5 bases at J, leaving 15 bases unmatched. CDR3 loop: CASRTSSGNDPDEQYF. The CDR3 DNA is TGTGCCAGCAGGACGAGTAGCGGGAATGACCCCGACGAGCAGTACTTC.

The sample holds a few counts of this clonotype. V usage is TRBV7-2 and J usage is TRBJ2-7; the D is unclear. This CDR3 has 11 amino acids. The V gene lost 5 bases and the J gene lost 9 bases, with 11 bases spanning the gap. Germline CDR1 and CDR2: SGHTA and FQGNSA. DNA for the CDR3: TGTGCCAGCAGCCTCCATCATCGGCAGTACTTC. This sequence encodes CASSLHHRQYF.

This clonotype was observed at least ten times. The chain couples TRBV6-2 or TRBV6-3 to TRBJ2-2; D remains unclear. Trimming stripped 2 bases from V and 4 bases from J, with 5 bases between. Germline assignment: CDR1 MNHEY and CDR2 SVGEGT. The CDR3 has 13 residues. This CDR3 is CASSYAVTGELFF. The CDR3 DNA follows: TGTGCCAGCAGTTACGCGGTCACCGGGGAGCTGTTTTTT.

CDR3 in DNA: TGTGCCAGCAGCCCCAAGACAGGGGACACTGAAGCTTTCTTT. It codes for CASSPKTGDTEAFF. V is TRBV3-1 and J is TRBJ1-1, with 8 bases that match TRBD1. The CDR3 length is 14 residues. After removal of 4 bases from V and 3 bases from J, the junction contained 4 bases not matched to a gene. The germline CDR1 and CDR2 sequences are LGHDT and YNNKEL (reference sequence).

The CDR3 nucleotides are TGTGCCAGCAGTTTAAGTTGGAGCGGGAGAACAGATACGCAGTATTTT. Protein sequence: CASSLSWSGRTDTQYF. This rearrangement joins TRBV12-3 or TRBV12-4 to TRBJ2-3, with 8 positions matching TRBD2. V shed 2 bases, J shed 3 bases, and the junction held 7 bases outside the gene matches. This CDR3 contains 16 residues.

This clonotype was counted ten times or more. The CDR3 here is CASSFGGGDTQYF. The DNA of the CDR3 is TGTGCCAGCAGCTTTGGGGGCGGAGATACGCAGTATTTT. The chain has TRBV7-2 and TRBJ2-3, with D perhaps TRBD1 (6 bases). The CDR3 runs to 13 residues. The V gene's germline CDR1 is SGHTA and CDR2 FQGNSA. Trimming took off 3 bases at V and 5 bases at J, with 9 bases between the two ends.

This clonotype was seen at least ten times. This chain links TRBV20-1 with TRBJ2-5, with a tentative D call TRBD2 (5 bases). Between the trimmed V and J ends, which lost 7 bases and 2 bases, there was a span of 17 bases. CDR3 length: 14 residues. Looked up from germline, CDR1 is DFQATT and CDR2 is SNEGSKA (reference sequence). The CDR3 loop reads CSVVLFLAQETQYF. The CDR3 DNA follows: TGCAGTGTAGTTTTGTTCCTAGCTCAAGAGACCCAGTACTTC.

The sample holds a few counts of this clonotype. The V and J genes are TRBV6-5 and TRBJ1-1; 8 bases line up with TRBD1. CDR3 length: 18 amino acids. Unmatched junction bases numbered 10, after V lost 0 bases and J lost 1 base. CDR1 and CDR2 (germline): MNHEY, SVGAGI. The chain's CDR3 is CASSYSYLPGGGNTEAFF. CDR3 sequence (DNA): TGTGCCAGCAGTTACTCGTACCTACCAGGGGGCGGGAACACTGAAGCTTTCTTT.

This clonotype was seen more than once but under ten times. The CDR3 loop reads CATSRASGHEQFF. CDR3 in DNA: TGTGCCACCAGCAGAGCGTCCGGTCATGAGCAGTTCTTC. The V gene is TRBV15, the J gene TRBJ2-1; no definite D call. The V gene's germline CDR1 is LNHNV and CDR2 YYDKDF (reference sequence). There are 13 residues in the CDR3. Trimming pared 1 base from V and 8 bases from J, leaving 9 bases between.